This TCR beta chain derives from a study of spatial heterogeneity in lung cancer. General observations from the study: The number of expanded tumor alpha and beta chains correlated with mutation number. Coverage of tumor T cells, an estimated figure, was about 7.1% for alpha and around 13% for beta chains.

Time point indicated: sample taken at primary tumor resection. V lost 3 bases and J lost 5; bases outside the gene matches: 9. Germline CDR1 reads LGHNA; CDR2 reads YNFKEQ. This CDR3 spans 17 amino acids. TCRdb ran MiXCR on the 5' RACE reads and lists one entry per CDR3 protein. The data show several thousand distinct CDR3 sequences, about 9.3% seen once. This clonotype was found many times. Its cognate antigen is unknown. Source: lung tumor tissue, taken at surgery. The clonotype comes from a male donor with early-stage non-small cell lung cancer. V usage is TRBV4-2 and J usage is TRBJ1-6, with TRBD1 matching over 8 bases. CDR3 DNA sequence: TGTGCCAGCAGCCAGGTCAACAGGGGGGTGCATAATTCACCCCTCCACTTT. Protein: CASSQVNRGVHNSPLHF.